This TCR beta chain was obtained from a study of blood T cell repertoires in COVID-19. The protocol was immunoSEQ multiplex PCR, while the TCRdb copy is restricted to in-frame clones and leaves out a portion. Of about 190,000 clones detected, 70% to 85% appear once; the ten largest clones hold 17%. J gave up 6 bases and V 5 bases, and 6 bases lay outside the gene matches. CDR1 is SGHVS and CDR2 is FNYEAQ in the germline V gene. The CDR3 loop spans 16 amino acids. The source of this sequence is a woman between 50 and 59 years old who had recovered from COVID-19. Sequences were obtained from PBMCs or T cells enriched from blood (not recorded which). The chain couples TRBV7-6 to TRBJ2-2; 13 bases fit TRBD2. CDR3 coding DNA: TGTGCCAGCAGCCAAGGGACTAGCGGGACTCCCGGGGAGCTGTTTTTT. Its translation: CASSQGTSGTPGELFF. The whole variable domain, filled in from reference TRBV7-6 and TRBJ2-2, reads GAGVSQSPRYKVTKRGQDVALRCDPISGHVSLYWYRQALGQGPEFLTYFNYEAQQDKSGLPNDRFSAERPEGSISTLTIQRTEQRDSAMYRCASSQGTSGTPGELFFGEGSRLTVL.